Listed here are 25 T cell receptor beta chains from one sample, sequenced in a study of T-cell reconstitution after alpha-beta-depleted transplantation in children. This sample's TCRbeta library carried unique molecular identifier barcodes. TCRdb independently ran MiXCR on the PCR reads; one entry per CDR3 protein. The repertoire holds about 610,000 distinct CDR3 sequences, with roughly a tenth as singletons. The input for sequencing was PBMCs from the stem cell graft donor, taken from the stem cell graft. These receptors originate from a human donor who donated a stem cell graft to a child with acute myeloid leukemia.

The J gene is TRBJ2-3, the V gene TRBV20-1, with TRBD1 identical over 9 bases. The CDR3 spans 14 residues. Germline CDR1 DFQATT, CDR2 SNEGSKA (reference sequence). J gave up 3 bases and V 4 bases, and 5 bases lay outside the gene matches. The CDR3 is CSAKQGAVTDTQYF. The CDR3 DNA reads TGCAGTGCTAAACAGGGGGCAGTTACAGATACGCAGTATTTT.

This chain uses TRBV30 with TRBJ1-5; D not certain. Germline V gene lookup returns CDR1 GTSNPN and CDR2 SVGIG (reference sequence). This CDR3 has 15 residues. Between the trimmed V and J ends, which lost 0 bases and 2 bases, there was a span of 11 bases. CDR3 coding DNA: TGTGCCTGGAGTGTAGGAGGAAGCGGCAATCAGCCCCAGCATTTT. Residues: CAWSVGGSGNQPQHF. Complete variable domain (other parts from reference TRBV30 and TRBJ1-5): SQTIHQWPATLVQPVGSPLSLECTVEGTSNPNLYWYRQAAGRGLQLLFYSVGIGQISSEVPQNLSASRPQDRQFILSSKKLLLSDSGFYLCAWSVGGSGNQPQHFGDGTRLSIL.

This clonotype showed up many times. V and J are TRBV5-1 and TRBJ2-6; perhaps TRBD1 as D (5 bases). The CDR3 extends over 15 amino acids. V was shortened by 5 bases and J by 1 base, with 10 bases between the two germline ends. Germline V gene data show CDR1 as SGHRS and CDR2 as YFSETQ. This CDR3 is CASSGHLSGANVLTF. The CDR3 DNA follows: TGCGCCAGCAGTGGACACTTATCTGGGGCCAACGTCCTGACTTTC.

The chain has TRBV7-9 and TRBJ2-3, with 8 bases lining up with TRBD1. The V gene end was trimmed by 5 bases and the J gene end by 2 bases; junction bases not matched to a gene: 12. CDR3 length equals 17 residues. Per the germline V gene, CDR1 is SEHNR and CDR2 is FQNEAQ (reference sequence). The CDR3 region is CASSPDRAKRDTDTQYF. CDR3 coding DNA: TGTGCCAGCAGCCCGGACAGGGCCAAAAGGGACACAGATACGCAGTATTTT.

This clonotype was counted at least ten times. J is TRBJ1-2 and V is TRBV20-1, with TRBD1 matching over 7 bases. CDR1 DFQATT and CDR2 SNEGSKA come from the germline V gene (reference sequence). The CDR3 consists of 17 residues. V was pared by 5 bases and J by 0 bases, with 15 bases of the junction left unmatched. CDR3 sequence (DNA): TGCAGTGCTCCTCCGATGACAGGGACCAATTCTAACTATGGCTACACCTTC. Amino acids: CSAPPMTGTNSNYGYTF.

This clonotype was found a few times. The rearrangement links TRBV29-1 to TRBJ1-1; 9 nucleotides align to TRBD1. The CDR3 extends over 13 amino acids. J lost 10 bases, V lost 6 bases, and 12 bases had no gene match. CDR1 and CDR2 from the germline V gene are SQVTM and ANQGSEA. The CDR3 DNA reads TGCAGCGTCCGGGGACAGGGATTTTCGGGAGCTTTCTTT. Amino acids: CSVRGQGFSGAFF.

This clonotype has a handful of counts. J is TRBJ1-1 and V is TRBV29-1; tentative D call: TRBD1 (5 bases). V gave up 5 bases and J gave up 1 base, with 17 bases separating them. The germline V gene encodes CDR1 SQVTM and CDR2 ANQGSEA. There are 15 residues in the CDR3. The CDR3 region is CSVPPRWGENTEAFF. CDR3 sequence (DNA): TGCAGCGTTCCCCCCCGTTGGGGGGAGAACACTGAAGCTTTCTTT.

This chain uses TRBV5-1 with TRBJ1-2, with D possibly matching TRBD1 (5 bases). The length of the CDR3 is 14 residues. Trimming took 4 bases from V and 4 from J, leaving 14 bases between them. In germline, CDR1 is SGHRS, CDR2 YFSETQ. Here the CDR3 reads CASSLTRDRYGYTF. CDR3 in DNA: TGCGCCAGCAGCCTAACCCGGGACCGCTATGGCTACACCTTC. Complete variable domain (other parts from reference TRBV5-1 and TRBJ1-2): KAGVTQTPRYLIKTRGQQVTLSCSPISGHRSVSWYQQTPGQGLQFLFEYFSETQRNKGNFPGRFSGRQFSNSRSEMNVSTLELGDSALYLCASSLTRDRYGYTFGSGTRLTVV.

This clonotype has only a few counts. The chain uses TRBV20-1 and TRBJ2-7; weak D call: TRBD2 (6 bases). Trimming removed 1 base at V and 6 bases at J, with 19 bases between. CDR1 DFQATT and CDR2 SNEGSKA come from the germline V gene (reference sequence). The CDR3 runs to 15 residues. CDR3 in amino acids: CSARGRGRESSEQYF. The CDR3 DNA sequence: TGCAGTGCTAGAGGGAGGGGCAGGGAGAGTTCCGAGCAGTACTTC.

This clonotype was seen at least ten times. The V call is TRBV7-6, the J call TRBJ2-2; 7 positions agree with TRBD1. The V gene end was trimmed by 5 bases and the J gene end by 4 bases; junction bases not matched to a gene: 1. The CDR3 spans 13 residues. The germline CDR1 and CDR2 sequences are SGHVS and FNYEAQ. The CDR3 DNA sequence: TGTGCCAGCAGCAGGGGGCCCACCGGGGAGCTGTTTTTT. It encodes CASSRGPTGELFF.

This clonotype was seen a few times. The chain couples TRBV12-3 or TRBV12-4 to TRBJ1-1; D might be TRBD1 (5 bases). This CDR3 is 15 amino acids long. The ends were cut back, 4 bases at V and 0 bases at J, with 12 bases in the middle. In nucleotides, the CDR3 is TGTGCCAGCAGTTGGGGGGGATGGGTGAACACTGAAGCTTTCTTT. It translates to CASSWGGWVNTEAFF.

This clonotype has more than one count but fewer than ten. This chain links TRBV6-5 with TRBJ2-5; D is perhaps TRBD1 or TRBD2 (5 bases each). Per the germline V gene, CDR1 is MNHEY and CDR2 is SVGAGI. The CDR3 is 11 residues long. Trimming shortened V by 7 bases and J by 4 bases, and 7 bases separated the two germline ends. The DNA for the CDR3 is TGTGCCAGCAATGGGGGAGAGACCCAGTACTTC. Translation: CASNGGETQYF.

This clonotype was seen repeatedly, ten times or more. V is TRBV5-1 and J is TRBJ2-7; D might be TRBD1 (5 bases). This CDR3 contains 16 residues. Germline V gives CDR1 SGHRS, CDR2 YFSETQ. V shed 0 bases and J shed 0 bases, with 13 bases lying between them. The CDR3 DNA is TGCGCCAGCAGCTTGGATGGTCAGGGTAGCTCCTACGAGCAGTACTTC. It specifies CASSLDGQGSSYEQYF.

This clonotype was seen at least ten times. This sequence joins TRBV7-6 and TRBJ2-1; unclear D gene. Germline CDR1 reads SGHVS; CDR2 reads FNYEAQ. The V end was cut by 2 bases, the J end by 7 bases, with 12 bases between. The CDR3 length is 14 residues. The CDR3 DNA is TGTGCCAGCAGCTTATCCCAGGCCATTAATGAGCAGTTCTTC. Its translation: CASSLSQAINEQFF.

This clonotype was found a few times. The V call is TRBV6-1, the J call TRBJ2-7; D is possibly TRBD1 or TRBD2 (6 bases each). This CDR3 comprises 15 residues. V was cut by 0 bases and J by 5 bases, with 14 bases left in between. CDR1 and CDR2 from the germline V gene are MNHNS and SASEGT. Written as DNA, the CDR3 is TGTGCCAGCAGTGAAGCGCCGACAGGAGGGGACGAGCAGTACTTC. The encoded protein is CASSEAPTGGDEQYF.

This clonotype was picked up a small number of times. The V and J genes are TRBV2 and TRBJ2-1, with D uncertain. Germline CDR1 is SNHLY and CDR2 is FYNNEI. V lost 4 bases to trimming and J lost 5 bases, with 6 bases between them. This CDR3 is built from 12 residues. The CDR3 loop reads CASSVWDNEQFF. The CDR3, as DNA: TGTGCCAGCAGTGTGTGGGACAATGAGCAGTTCTTC.

This clonotype was detected only a few times. The V gene is TRBV2, the J gene TRBJ2-1; TRBD1 agrees at 7 bases. Germline V gene data show CDR1 as SNHLY and CDR2 as FYNNEI. The CDR3 consists of 15 residues. With 8 bases clipped from V and 9 bases from J, the junction kept 16 bases outside the gene matches. CDR3 bases: TGTGCCAGCCTAGGGGCCGGGACAGAATCCGGTGAGCAGTTCTTC. Amino acid sequence: CASLGAGTESGEQFF.

This clonotype has a count of ten or more. The rearrangement uses TRBV5-1 and TRBJ2-5, with D unclear. This CDR3 has 14 amino acids. The germline V and J ends were trimmed by 0 bases and 1 base, with 7 bases remaining between them. CDR1 is SGHRS, CDR2 YFSETQ, per germline. The CDR3 is CASSLELPQETQYF. The CDR3 DNA reads TGCGCCAGCAGCTTGGAACTACCCCAAGAGACCCAGTACTTC.

This chain uses TRBV29-1 with TRBJ2-5; D gene uncertain. The CDR3 contains 14 residues. The V gene lost 1 base and the J gene lost 3 bases, with 12 bases spanning the gap. Germline-derived CDR1 and CDR2 are SQVTM and ANQGSEA. The CDR3 spells CSVEVIGPKETQYF. The CDR3 region has the DNA TGCAGCGTTGAAGTTATAGGGCCGAAAGAGACCCAGTACTTC.

V usage is TRBV14 and J usage is TRBJ2-7, with TRBD2 matching 7 bases. Germline values: CDR1 SGHDN, CDR2 FVKESK. The CDR3 covers 15 residues. J was trimmed by 3 bases and V by 3 bases; bases with no gene match: 8. The CDR3 DNA sequence: TGTGCCAGCAGCCACGGGACTATCTTTTTCTACGAGCAGTACTTC. This gives the protein CASSHGTIFFYEQYF.

This clonotype was counted many times. The J gene is TRBJ2-1, the V gene TRBV7-2, with TRBD2 matching 9 bases. The CDR3 runs to 16 residues. Trimming removed 5 bases from V and 7 bases from J; junction bases left unmatched: 12. Germline-derived CDR1 and CDR2 are SGHTA and FQGNSA. The CDR3 region has the DNA TGTGCCAGCAGCACAATGTCCGGGACTAGCAGGAATGAGCAGTTCTTC. Its protein product is CASSTMSGTSRNEQFF.

The chain combines TRBV6-2 or TRBV6-3 with TRBJ1-5; D is possibly TRBD1 (5 bases). The CDR3 consists of 16 residues. Trimming shortened V by 7 bases and J by 0 bases, and 16 bases separated the two germline ends. The V gene's germline CDR1 is MNHEY and CDR2 SVGEGT. The chain's CDR3 is CASTATGPYSNQPQHF. The CDR3 DNA follows: TGTGCCAGCACCGCAACGGGACCGTATAGCAATCAGCCCCAGCATTTT.

This clonotype has only a few counts. The V call is TRBV4-2, the J call TRBJ2-1; 9 bases fit TRBD2. Germline V lookup: CDR1 LGHNA, CDR2 YNFKEQ. The length of the CDR3 is 17 residues. The V segment lost 0 bases and the J segment 5 bases; nucleotides outside the gene matches: 8. The CDR3 reads CASSQEGSSGADNEQFF. DNA for the CDR3: TGTGCCAGCAGCCAAGAAGGGTCTAGCGGGGCCGACAATGAGCAGTTCTTC.

At least ten counts were recorded for this clonotype. The junction differs from germline at one of its ends, possibly a read error. DNA of the CDR3: TGCGCCACCAGGGAGGGAAGAGGGATGAACACTGAAGCTTTCTTT. Protein sequence: CATREGRGMNTEAFF. This chain uses TRBV12-3 or TRBV12-4 with TRBJ1-1; weak D call: TRBD1 (5 bases). The CDR3 contains 15 residues.

This clonotype was found a few times. The CDR3 bases are TGTGCCAGCAGCTCGTTGGGTAATTCCCACAGGTTAAACATTCAGTACTTC. Residues: CASSSLGNSHRLNIQYF. The chain has TRBV7-9 and TRBJ2-4; D possibly corresponds to TRBD1 (5 bases). Germline V gene data show CDR1 as SEHNR and CDR2 as FQNEAQ (reference sequence). The V and J ends lost 4 bases and 6 bases respectively, with 22 bases between them. The CDR3 has 17 amino acids.